A selection of T cell receptor beta chains follows, all from one sample in a study of regulatory T cells in long-lasting Graves disease. In TCRdb, the multiplex PCR reads were re-called with MiXCR into one record per CDR3 protein. Among roughly 430,000 distinct CDR3 sequences, about 16% were seen once, and the ten largest hold about 10%. This sample also belongs to another study, concerning T cells in Graves' hyperthyroidism and ophthalmopathy.

The starting material was peripheral blood mononuclear cells (PBMCs), obtained at new diagnosis, from a patient treated with antithyroid drugs. All receptors come from a young woman with Graves disease. CDR3s include the opening cysteine and the closing phenylalanine or tryptophan. A D gene is named only where the DNA matches it firmly. Some rows have no size entry. The others give once, few or many, or a class for an expanded clone.

DNA,CDR3,J,size,D,V
TGTGCCAGCAGTTACTATGACATTAGCGTGAGCCGGAACAATGAGCAGTTCTTC,CASSYYDISVSRNNEQFF,TRBJ2-1,many,NA,TRBV6-2/TRBV6-3
TGTGCCAGCAGTGAAGAGGGCAGGGGCCTCTACAATGAGCAGTTCTTC,CASSEEGRGLYNEQFF,TRBJ2-1,many,NA,TRBV2
TGTGCCAGCTCACCACCGAATTATCAGGATGAGCAGTTCTTC,CASSPPNYQDEQFF,TRBJ2-1,many,NA,TRBV18
TGTGCCAGCAGTTACGGTGGCGGGAGGAGCTCCTACGAGCAGTACTTC,CASSYGGGRSSYEQYF,TRBJ2-7,many,TRBD2,TRBV6-2/TRBV6-3
TGCAGTGCCCCCGAGGGTAGGGGGGGTTACGAGCAGTACTTC,CSAPEGRGGYEQYF,TRBJ2-7,many,NA,TRBV20-1
TGCGCCAGCAGCCAAGGAGGACTAGCGGGGAACTCCTACGAGCAGTACTTC,CASSQGGLAGNSYEQYF,TRBJ2-7,few,TRBD2,TRBV4-1
TGCGCCAGCAGCGAGACAGGCCCACTGGACTATGGCTACACCTTC,CASSETGPLDYGYTF,TRBJ1-2,many,NA,TRBV4-1
TGTGCCAGCAGTATAAAGGGTTTGAGGATCTACGAGCAGTACTTC,CASSIKGLRIYEQYF,TRBJ2-7,many,NA,TRBV28
TGTGCCAGTAGTATGGACAGAACGTTGCGCTACACCTTC,CASSMDRTLRYTF,TRBJ1-2,NA,NA,TRBV19
TGTGCCAGCAGCTCCTCTCCCACAAGGGGCTACACCTTC,CASSSSPTRGYTF,TRBJ1-2,few,NA,TRBV7-9
TGCGCCAGCAGCTTGGGGGGCAACCCGACTGGAAACACCATATATTTT,CASSLGGNPTGNTIYF,TRBJ1-3,few,NA,TRBV5-1
TGCAGTGCTAGGGAGGAAAGACAGGTCAGAGGGCAAGAGACCCAGTACTTC,CSAREERQVRGQETQYF,TRBJ2-5,NA,NA,TRBV20-1
TGTGCCAGCAGCCTAGCGGGAGGCCCCTTGGGTGAGCAGTTCTTC,CASSLAGGPLGEQFF,TRBJ2-1,many,TRBD2,TRBV7-9
TGCAGCACCAGAGGGGATGGGGACTTTTCCTCCTACAATGAGCAGTTCTTC,CSTRGDGDFSSYNEQFF,TRBJ2-1,NA,NA,TRBV29-1
TGTGCCAGCAGCCCCCGGACCGGGGAGCTGTTTTTT,CASSPRTGELFF,TRBJ2-2,many,NA,TRBV7-3
TGTGCCAGCAGCTCCGGGGGGGGGGAGAGGTCCCAGCATTTT,CASSSGGGERSQHF,TRBJ1-5,NA,NA,TRBV5-5
TGCGCCAGCAGCCAAGATATACAGGGTCGGGGCTACGAGCAGTACTTC,CASSQDIQGRGYEQYF,TRBJ2-7,few,NA,TRBV4-3
TGTGCCAGCAGTGGCCGGACGCCGAATCATGGCTACACCTTC,CASSGRTPNHGYTF,TRBJ1-2,many,NA,TRBV2
TGTGCCAGCAGTTATCTACAGGGGATCTCCTACGAGCAGTACTTC,CASSYLQGISYEQYF,TRBJ2-7,NA,TRBD1,TRBV6-9
TGCGCCAGCAGCCAAGGCCCGACCGGGAGGCACGAGCAGTACTTC,CASSQGPTGRHEQYF,TRBJ2-7,NA,TRBD2,TRBV4-3
TGTGCCAGCAGTCTAGCTGTGGGTATCCCCAATCAGCCCCAGCATTTT,CASSLAVGIPNQPQHF,TRBJ1-5,many,NA,TRBV28
TGCAGTGCTAGAGTTCAGGGGGCCGGTGGCTACACCTTC,CSARVQGAGGYTF,TRBJ1-2,many,TRBD1,TRBV20-1
TGTGCCAGCAGTCACAAGGGACTAGCGGGAGGAGGGTCCTACAATGAGCAGTTCTTC,CASSHKGLAGGGSYNEQFF,TRBJ2-1,many,TRBD2,TRBV6-1